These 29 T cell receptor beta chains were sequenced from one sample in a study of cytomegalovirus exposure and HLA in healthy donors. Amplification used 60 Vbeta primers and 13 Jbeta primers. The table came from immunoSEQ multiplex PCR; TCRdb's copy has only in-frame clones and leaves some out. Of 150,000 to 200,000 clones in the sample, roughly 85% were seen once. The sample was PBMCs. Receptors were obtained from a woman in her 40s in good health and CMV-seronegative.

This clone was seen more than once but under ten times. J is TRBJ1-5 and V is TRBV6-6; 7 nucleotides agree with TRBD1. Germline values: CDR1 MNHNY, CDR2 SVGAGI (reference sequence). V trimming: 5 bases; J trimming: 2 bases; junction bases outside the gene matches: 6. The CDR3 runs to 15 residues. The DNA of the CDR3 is TGTGCCAGCAGTCCTACAGGGGCCCGCAATCAGCCCCAGCATTTT. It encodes CASSPTGARNQPQHF.

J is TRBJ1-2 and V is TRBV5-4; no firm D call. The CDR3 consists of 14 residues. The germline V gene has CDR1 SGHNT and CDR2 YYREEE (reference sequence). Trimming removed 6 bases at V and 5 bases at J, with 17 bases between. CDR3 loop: CASINSATGYGYTF. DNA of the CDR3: TGTGCCAGCATCAATAGCGCGACTGGATATGGCTACACCTTC.

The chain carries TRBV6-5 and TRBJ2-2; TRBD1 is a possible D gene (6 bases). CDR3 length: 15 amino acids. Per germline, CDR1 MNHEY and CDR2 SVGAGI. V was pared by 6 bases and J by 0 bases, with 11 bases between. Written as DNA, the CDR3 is TGTGCCAGCAGCTTGGGACAACCGAACACCGGGGAGCTGTTTTTT. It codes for CASSLGQPNTGELFF.

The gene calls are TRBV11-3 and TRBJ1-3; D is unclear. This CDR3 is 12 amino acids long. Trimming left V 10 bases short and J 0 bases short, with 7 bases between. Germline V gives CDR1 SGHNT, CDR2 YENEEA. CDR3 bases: TGTGCCACGGGGTCCTCTGGAAACACCATATATTTT. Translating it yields CATGSSGNTIYF.

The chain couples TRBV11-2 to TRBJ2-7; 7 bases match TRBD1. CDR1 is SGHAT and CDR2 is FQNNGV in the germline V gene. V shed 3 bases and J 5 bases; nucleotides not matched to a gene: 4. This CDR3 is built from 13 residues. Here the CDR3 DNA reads TGTGCCAGCAGCTTGAGGGGGCAGGACGAGCAGTACTTC. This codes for CASSLRGQDEQYF.

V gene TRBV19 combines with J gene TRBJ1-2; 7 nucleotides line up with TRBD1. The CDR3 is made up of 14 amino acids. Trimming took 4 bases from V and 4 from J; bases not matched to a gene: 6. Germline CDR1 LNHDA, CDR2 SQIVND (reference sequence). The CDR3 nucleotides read TGTGCCAGTAGTACCGGGGACAGAGCCTATGGCTACACCTTC. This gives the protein CASSTGDRAYGYTF.

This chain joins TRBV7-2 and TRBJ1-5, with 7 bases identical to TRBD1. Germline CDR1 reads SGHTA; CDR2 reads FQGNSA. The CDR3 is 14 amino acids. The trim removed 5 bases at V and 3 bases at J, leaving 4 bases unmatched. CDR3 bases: TGTGCCAGCAGCCTCGACAGGGACAATCAGCCCCAGCATTTT. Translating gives CASSLDRDNQPQHF.

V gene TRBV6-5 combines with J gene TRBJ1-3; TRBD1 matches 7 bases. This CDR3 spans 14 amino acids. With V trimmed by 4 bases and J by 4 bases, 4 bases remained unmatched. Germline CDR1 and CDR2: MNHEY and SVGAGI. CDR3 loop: CASSLAGGGNTIYF. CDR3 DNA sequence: TGTGCCAGCAGTTTGGCAGGGGGAGGAAACACCATATATTTT.

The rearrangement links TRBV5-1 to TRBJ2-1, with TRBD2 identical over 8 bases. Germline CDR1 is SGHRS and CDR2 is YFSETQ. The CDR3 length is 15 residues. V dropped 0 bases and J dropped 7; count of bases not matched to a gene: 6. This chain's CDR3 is CASSLAGLARNEQFF. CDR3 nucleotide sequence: TGCGCCAGCAGCTTGGCCGGACTAGCTAGAAATGAGCAGTTCTTC.

The CDR3 DNA reads as TGTGCCAGCAGCCCAGGGGGTTTCGCCGGGGAGCTGTTTTTT. Amino acids: CASSPGGFAGELFF. This sequence joins TRBV5-6 and TRBJ2-2, with 7 bases matching TRBD1. The CDR3 spans 14 residues. The trim removed 4 bases at V and 6 bases at J, leaving 6 bases unmatched. Germline V gene lookup returns CDR1 SGHDT and CDR2 YYEEEE. The whole variable domain, remainder taken from reference TRBV5-6 and TRBJ2-2, is DAGVTQSPTHLIKTRGQQVTLRCSPKSGHDTVSWYQQALGQGPQFIFQYYEEEERQRGNFPDRFSGHQFPNYSSELNVNALLLGDSALYLCASSPGGFAGELFFGEGSRLTVL.

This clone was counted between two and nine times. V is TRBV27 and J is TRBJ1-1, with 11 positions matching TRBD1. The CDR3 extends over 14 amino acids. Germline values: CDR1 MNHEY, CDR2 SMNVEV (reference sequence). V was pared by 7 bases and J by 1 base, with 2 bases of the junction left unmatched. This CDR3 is CASKGTGGNTEAFF. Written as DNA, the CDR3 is TGTGCCAGCAAAGGGACAGGGGGGAACACTGAAGCTTTCTTT.

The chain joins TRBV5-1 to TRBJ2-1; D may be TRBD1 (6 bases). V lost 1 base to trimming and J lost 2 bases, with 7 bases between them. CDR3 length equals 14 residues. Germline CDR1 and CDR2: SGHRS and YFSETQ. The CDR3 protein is CASSLPGAYNEQFF. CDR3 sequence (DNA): TGCGCCAGCAGCTTGCCAGGGGCCTACAATGAGCAGTTCTTC. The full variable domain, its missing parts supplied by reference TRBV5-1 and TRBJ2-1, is KAGVTQTPRYLIKTRGQQVTLSCSPISGHRSVSWYQQTPGQGLQFLFEYFSETQRNKGNFPGRFSGRQFSNSRSEMNVSTLELGDSALYLCASSLPGAYNEQFFGPGTRLTVL.

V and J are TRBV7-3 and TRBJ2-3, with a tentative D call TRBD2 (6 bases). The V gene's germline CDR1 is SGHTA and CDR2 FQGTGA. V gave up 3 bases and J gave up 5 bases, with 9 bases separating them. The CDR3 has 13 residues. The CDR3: CASSFGGGDTQYF. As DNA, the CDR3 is TGTGCCAGCAGCTTTGGGGGAGGAGATACGCAGTATTTT.

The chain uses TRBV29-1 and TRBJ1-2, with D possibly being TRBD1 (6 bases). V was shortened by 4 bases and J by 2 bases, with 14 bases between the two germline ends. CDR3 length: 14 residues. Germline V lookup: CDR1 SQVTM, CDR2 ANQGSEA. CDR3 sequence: CSVGPRGQNYGYTF. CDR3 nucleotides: TGCAGCGTTGGCCCCAGGGGCCAGAACTATGGCTACACCTTC.

CDR3 DNA sequence: TGTGCCAGCAGCCCTACCCCAAGAAACGGACTGCTTAAGGACGAGCAGTACTTC. Its protein is CASSPTPRNGLLKDEQYF. The chain has TRBV9 and TRBJ2-7; D possibly corresponds to TRBD2 (5 bases). This CDR3 has 18 residues. V lost 4 bases to trimming and J lost 5 bases, with 28 bases between them. Germline CDR1 is SGDLS and CDR2 is YYNGEE. Full variable domain (missing parts from reference TRBV9 and TRBJ2-7): DSGVTQTPKHLITATGQRVTLRCSPRSGDLSVYWYQQSLDQGLQFLIQYYNGEERAKGNILERFSAQQFPDLHSELNLSSLELGDSALYFCASSPTPRNGLLKDEQYFGPGTRLTVT.

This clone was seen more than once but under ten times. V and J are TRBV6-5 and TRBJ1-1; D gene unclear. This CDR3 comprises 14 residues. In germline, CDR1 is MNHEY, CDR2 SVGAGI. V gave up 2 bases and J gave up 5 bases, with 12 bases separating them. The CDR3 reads CASSYSRGWTEAFF. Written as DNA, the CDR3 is TGTGCCAGCAGTTACAGCCGAGGTTGGACTGAAGCTTTCTTT.

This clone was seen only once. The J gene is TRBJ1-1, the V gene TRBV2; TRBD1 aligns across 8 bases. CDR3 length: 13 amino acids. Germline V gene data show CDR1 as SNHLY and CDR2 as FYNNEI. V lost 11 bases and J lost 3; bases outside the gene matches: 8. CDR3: CAGYLQGDTEAFF. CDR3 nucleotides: TGTGCCGGCTACCTACAGGGGGACACTGAAGCTTTCTTT.

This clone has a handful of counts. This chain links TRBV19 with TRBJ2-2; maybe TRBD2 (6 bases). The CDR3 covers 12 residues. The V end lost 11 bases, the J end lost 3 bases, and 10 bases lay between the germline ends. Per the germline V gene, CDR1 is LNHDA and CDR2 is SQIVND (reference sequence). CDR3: CASGTYTGELFF. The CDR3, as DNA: TGTGCCTCCGGGACTTACACCGGGGAGCTGTTTTTT.

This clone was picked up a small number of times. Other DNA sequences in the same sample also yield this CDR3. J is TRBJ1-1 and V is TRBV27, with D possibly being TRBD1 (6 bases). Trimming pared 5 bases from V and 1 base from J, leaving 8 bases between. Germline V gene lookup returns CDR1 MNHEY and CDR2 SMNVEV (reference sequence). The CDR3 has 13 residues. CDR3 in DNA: TGTGCCAGCAGTCTACAGGGGAACACTGAAGCTTTCTTT. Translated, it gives CASSLQGNTEAFF.

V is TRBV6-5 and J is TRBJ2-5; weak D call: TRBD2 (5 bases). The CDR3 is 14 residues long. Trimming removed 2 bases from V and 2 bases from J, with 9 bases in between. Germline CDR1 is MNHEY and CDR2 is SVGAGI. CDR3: CASSYGSGQETQYF. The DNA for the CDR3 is TGTGCCAGCAGTTACGGGTCGGGGCAAGAGACCCAGTACTTC.

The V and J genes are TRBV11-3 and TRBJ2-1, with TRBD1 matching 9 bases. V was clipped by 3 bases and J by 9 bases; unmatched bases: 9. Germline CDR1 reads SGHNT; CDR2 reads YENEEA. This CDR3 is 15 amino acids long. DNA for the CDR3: TGTGCCAGCAGCTTGTCGGGACAGGGTGCAGGTGAGCAGTTCTTC. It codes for CASSLSGQGAGEQFF.

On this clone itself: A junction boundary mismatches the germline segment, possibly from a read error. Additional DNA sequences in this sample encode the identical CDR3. The CDR3 spells CASSLDRHTGELFF. In nucleotides, the CDR3 is TGCGCCAGCAGCTTGGACAGGCACACCGGGGAGCTGTTTTTT. V is TRBV5-4 and J is TRBJ2-2, with 7 bases fitting TRBD1. Germline V gene lookup returns CDR1 SGHNT and CDR2 YYREEE (reference sequence). The CDR3 contains 14 residues.

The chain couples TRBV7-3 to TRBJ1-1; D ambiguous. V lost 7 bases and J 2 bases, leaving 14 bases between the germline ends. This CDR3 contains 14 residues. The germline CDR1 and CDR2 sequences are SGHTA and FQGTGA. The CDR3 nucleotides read TGTGCCAGCACCACCGGGTCCCAAAACACTGAAGCTTTCTTT. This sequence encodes CASTTGSQNTEAFF.

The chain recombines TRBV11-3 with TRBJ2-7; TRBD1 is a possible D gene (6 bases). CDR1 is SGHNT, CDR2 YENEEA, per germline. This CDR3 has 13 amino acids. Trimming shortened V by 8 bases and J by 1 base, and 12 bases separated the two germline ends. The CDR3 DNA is TGTGCCAGCTCGCCCGGGACATCCTACGAGCAGTACTTC. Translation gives CASSPGTSYEQYF.

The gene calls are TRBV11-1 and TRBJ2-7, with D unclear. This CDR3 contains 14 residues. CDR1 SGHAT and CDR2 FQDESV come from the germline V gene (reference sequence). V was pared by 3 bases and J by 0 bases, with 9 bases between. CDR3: CASSFRLSSYEQYF. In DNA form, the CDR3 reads TGTGCCAGCAGCTTTCGACTGAGCTCCTACGAGCAGTACTTC.

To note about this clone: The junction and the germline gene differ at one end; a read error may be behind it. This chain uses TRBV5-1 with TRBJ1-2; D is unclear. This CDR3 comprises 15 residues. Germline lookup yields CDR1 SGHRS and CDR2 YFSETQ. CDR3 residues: CASSLGAGINYGYPF. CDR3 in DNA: TGCGCCAGCAGCTTGGGAGCCGGGATTAACTATGGCTACCCCTTC.

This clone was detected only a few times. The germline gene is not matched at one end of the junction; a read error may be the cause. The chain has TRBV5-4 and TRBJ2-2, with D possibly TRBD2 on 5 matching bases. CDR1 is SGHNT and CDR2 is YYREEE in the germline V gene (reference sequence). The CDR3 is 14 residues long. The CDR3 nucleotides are TGTGCCACCAGCCGGGAAAGTATGGCCGGGGAGCTGTTTTTT. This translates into CATSRESMAGELFF.

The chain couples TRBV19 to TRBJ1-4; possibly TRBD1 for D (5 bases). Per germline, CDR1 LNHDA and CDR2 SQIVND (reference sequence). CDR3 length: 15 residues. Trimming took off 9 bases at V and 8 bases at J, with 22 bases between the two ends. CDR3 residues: CASSWGRRLVEKLFF. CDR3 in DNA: TGTGCCAGCTCTTGGGGCAGACGATTGGTCGAAAAACTGTTTTTT.

CDR3 nucleotide sequence: TGTGCCAGCAGTTCGACAGGGGGGTCCTACGAGCAGTACTTC. Encoded protein: CASSSTGGSYEQYF. This sequence joins TRBV27 and TRBJ2-7; 9 positions agree with TRBD1. Germline V gene lookup returns CDR1 MNHEY and CDR2 SMNVEV (reference sequence). The CDR3 length is 14 residues. J lost 1 base, V lost 4 bases, and 2 bases had no gene match.